This entry concerns a single TCR beta chain. Its antigen is unknown. It may be a read error: a sequence one base away is much more abundant. Germline values: CDR1 ENHRY, CDR2 SYGVKD. Trimming left V 10 bases short and J 6 bases short, with 11 bases between. The CDR3 has 11 residues. The data originate from a study of CD8+CD57+ T cells in acquired aplastic anemia. Turning to the study itself: The mean DNA yield obtained from sorted CD4+ and CD8+ cells came to roughly 3.4 ug. Healthy donor sequencing depth: 9 million to 10.8 million CD4+, approximately 12 million CD8+ reads. Study findings and constraints: Patients shared some 30 CD8+ CDR3 sequences with controls.

Profiling that covered TCR beta VDJ and CDR3 relied on genomic DNA as its template. TCRdb re-derived calls from the reads in MiXCR, one entry per CDR3 protein. Here the sample spans 200,000 to 250,000 distinct CDR3 sequences, approximately 35% being singletons. This receptor was taken from a human donor in good health, serving as a control. Input material: sorted CD4+, CD8+, or CD8+CD57+ T cells (not recorded which) from PBMCs. This chain joins TRBV10-3 and TRBJ2-3; D call uncertain. CDR3 in DNA: TGTGCCAGCGAGGTGGGGGATACGCAGTATTTT. This gives the protein CASEVGDTQYF.